This passage covers 2 T cell receptor beta chains from one sample sequenced in a study of blood T cell repertoires in COVID-19. Produced via immunoSEQ multiplex PCR; TCRdb's table is partial and in-frame only. Here the sample spans about 150,000 clones, about 90% being singletons. The sequencing sample was made of peripheral blood. The receptors stem from a man older than 75 with acute or convalescent COVID-19.

The rearrangement joins TRBV5-1 to TRBJ2-2; 9 bases align to TRBD2. V dropped 0 bases and J dropped 1; count of bases not matched to a gene: 4. From germline, CDR1 is SGHRS and CDR2 YFSETQ. The CDR3 sequence is 17 residues long. The CDR3 reads CASSLGASGENTGELFF. The CDR3 region has the DNA TGCGCCAGCAGCTTGGGGGCTAGCGGGGAGAACACCGGGGAGCTGTTTTTT.

This rearrangement joins TRBV4-1 to TRBJ2-7; 8 bases map to TRBD1. Unmatched junction bases numbered 5, after V lost 5 bases and J lost 2 bases. The CDR3 is 14 residues long. Germline V gene data show CDR1 as MGHRA and CDR2 as YSYEKL. The DNA of the CDR3 is TGCGCCAGCAGCTCAGGACAGGGCCCCTACGAGCAGTACTTC. As protein: CASSSGQGPYEQYF.